The 21 T cell receptor beta chains in this list originate from one sample, sequenced in a study of human T cells and chemical hapten exposure. A single record per CDR3 protein comes from TCRdb applying MiXCR to the RACE reads. Here the sample spans 85,000 to 95,000 distinct CDR3 sequences, 8.5% to 9% being singletons. As to time point: healthy volunteer bleed at 2 weeks. Unfractionated whole blood was the source of the extracted total RNA. Sequenced input: whole blood. Source of these receptors: a female donor in good health. Some clones in this sample may be carry-over from other donors' samples.

The V and J genes are TRBV20-1 and TRBJ2-2, with 8 nucleotides matching TRBD1. Germline CDR1 reads DFQATT; CDR2 reads SNEGSKA (reference sequence). The length of the CDR3 is 16 residues. V shed 1 base, J shed 6 bases, and the junction held 10 bases outside the gene matches. The CDR3 protein is CSARVNRQGAAGELFF. CDR3 coding DNA: TGCAGTGCTAGAGTTAATCGGCAGGGGGCCGCCGGGGAGCTGTTTTTT.

This clonotype was detected a few times. The chain carries TRBV12-3 or TRBV12-4 and TRBJ2-7; D unresolved. Trimming left V 4 bases short and J 3 bases short, with 7 bases between. The CDR3 sequence is 12 residues long. Here the CDR3 reads CASSSGNYEQYF. The CDR3 nucleotides are TGTGCCAGCAGTTCGGGTAACTACGAGCAGTACTTC.

The CDR3 DNA sequence: TGTGCCTGGAGTGCGGGGACGCGGACTGTGGGCTATGGCTACACCTTC. It is translated as CAWSAGTRTVGYGYTF. V and J are TRBV30 and TRBJ1-2, with D possibly matching TRBD1 (5 bases). This CDR3 is built from 16 residues. The germline V gene has CDR1 GTSNPN and CDR2 SVGIG (reference sequence). Deletions cut 1 base from V and 4 bases from J, with 19 bases between.

The chain has TRBV7-3 and TRBJ2-1; TRBD1 matches at 8 bases. J gave up 5 bases and V 5 bases, and 8 bases lay outside the gene matches. Germline values: CDR1 SGHTA, CDR2 FQGTGA. This CDR3 spans 15 amino acids. In DNA form, the CDR3 reads TGTGCCAGCAGCATCCCGGGACAGGAGAACAATGAGCAGTTCTTC. Protein product: CASSIPGQENNEQFF. Full variable domain (remainder filled in from reference TRBV7-3 and TRBJ2-1): GAGVSQTPSNKVTEKGKYVELRCDPISGHTALYWYRQSLGQGPEFLIYFQGTGAADDSGLPNDRFFAVRPEGSVSTLKIQRTERGDSAVYLCASSIPGQENNEQFFGPGTRLTVL.

V gene TRBV7-2 combines with J gene TRBJ2-7; D is tentatively TRBD1 or TRBD2 (5 bases each). The CDR3 extends over 15 amino acids. Trimming removed 4 bases from V and 0 bases from J, with 13 bases in between. CDR1 SGHTA and CDR2 FQGNSA come from the germline V gene. CDR3 region: CASSSSGTVSYEQYF. CDR3 coding DNA: TGTGCCAGCAGCTCCTCCGGGACGGTCTCCTACGAGCAGTACTTC.

The chain recombines TRBV29-1 with TRBJ2-1; D might be TRBD2 (7 bases). V lost 0 bases to trimming and J lost 5 bases, with 14 bases between them. The CDR3 length is 15 residues. Per germline, CDR1 SQVTM and CDR2 ANQGSEA. The CDR3 coding sequence is TGCAGCGTTGAAGAAGGGGGGGTGATGAACAATGAGCAGTTCTTC. The encoded protein is CSVEEGGVMNNEQFF.

The chain employs TRBV5-1 and TRBJ2-7; 9 bases align to TRBD1. The junction had 9 bases not matched to a gene; V was cut back by 4 bases and J by 4 bases. The CDR3 totals 15 residues. Germline CDR1 reads SGHRS; CDR2 reads YFSETQ. The CDR3 nucleotides are TGCGCCAGCAGCGTGGGGACAGGGTCCCAGTACGAGCAGTACTTC. This codes for CASSVGTGSQYEQYF.

This clonotype was detected many times. This chain uses TRBV9 with TRBJ2-7; 11 nucleotides line up with TRBD2. Trimming took 3 bases from V and 1 from J; bases not matched to a gene: 15. This CDR3 contains 19 residues. The germline CDR1 and CDR2 sequences are SGDLS and YYNGEE. The CDR3 nucleotides read TGTGCCAGCAGCGCCGAGTCCGGGACTAGCGGAGCTGATTCCTACGAGCAGTACTTC. The encoded protein is CASSAESGTSGADSYEQYF.

Turning to this clonotype: This CDR3 fails to terminate in the conserved phenylalanine or tryptophan, so it likely reflects a read error. The rearrangement joins TRBV12-5 to TRBJ2-3, with no clear D. Germline V lookup: CDR1 LGHNT, CDR2 FRNRAP. V dropped 6 bases and J dropped 4 bases, with 5 bases sitting between them. The length of the CDR3 is 11 residues. The CDR3 sequence is CASGRADTQYS. For the CDR3, the DNA is TGTGCTAGTGGACGCGCAGATACGCAGTATTCT.

This clonotype is labeled medium-sized (0.01 to 0.1%). This chain uses TRBV30 with TRBJ2-3; 8 nucleotides align to TRBD1. Per germline, CDR1 GTSNPN and CDR2 SVGIG (reference sequence). V dropped 1 base and J dropped 2; count of bases not matched to a gene: 2. The CDR3 is made up of 14 amino acids. The CDR3 DNA sequence: TGTGCCTGGAGTGGACAGGGGCACACAGATACGCAGTATTTT. This codes for CAWSGQGHTDTQYF. Full variable domain (rest looked up from reference TRBV30 and TRBJ2-3): SQTIHQWPATLVQPVGSPLSLECTVEGTSNPNLYWYRQAAGRGLQLLFYSVGIGQISSEVPQNLSASRPQDRQFILSSKKLLLSDSGFYLCAWSGQGHTDTQYFGPGTRLTVL.

This clonotype was counted a few times. This chain uses TRBV5-1 with TRBJ1-4, with no clear D. Germline CDR1 SGHRS, CDR2 YFSETQ. The CDR3 spans 15 residues. Between the trimmed V and J ends, which lost 4 bases and 4 bases, there was a span of 14 bases. CDR3 in DNA: TGCGCCAGCAGCGCAGGAACAGCGATTAATGAAAAACTGTTTTTT. Translated, it gives CASSAGTAINEKLFF.

At least ten counts were recorded for this clonotype. The rearrangement uses TRBV29-1 and TRBJ1-5; 7 nucleotides align to TRBD1. The V segment lost 4 bases and the J segment 6 bases; nucleotides outside the gene matches: 3. Germline-derived CDR1 and CDR2 are SQVTM and ANQGSEA. The CDR3 loop spans 12 amino acids. The CDR3: CSVGTGRQPQHF. The CDR3 DNA reads as TGCAGCGTTGGGACAGGTCGTCAGCCCCAGCATTTT.

The J gene is TRBJ1-5, the V gene TRBV6-1; tentatively, D is TRBD1 (6 bases). The V end was cut by 6 bases, the J end by 8 bases, with 11 bases between. Germline V gene data show CDR1 as MNHNS and CDR2 as SASEGT. The CDR3 loop spans 12 amino acids. The CDR3 DNA sequence: TGTGCCAGCAGAAGGGGGATGGAGCCCCAGCATTTT. This translates into CASRRGMEPQHF.

This clonotype was seen repeatedly, ten times or more. This chain connects TRBV12-3 or TRBV12-4 to TRBJ2-2; D is unresolved. The germline V and J ends were trimmed by 1 base and 1 base, with 4 bases remaining between them. This CDR3 comprises 14 residues. CDR3 in DNA: TGTGCCAGCAGTTTAGACAGGAACACCGGGGAGCTGTTTTTT. Its translation is CASSLDRNTGELFF.

Details on this clonotype: A much larger clone lies one base from this, so it may be a read error. This CDR3 is CASSPPGIWEQCF. The CDR3 DNA sequence: TGTGCCAGCAGTCCTCCAGGGATATGGGAGCAGTGCTTC. V is TRBV2 and J is TRBJ2-7; D may match TRBD1 or TRBD2 (5 bases each). The CDR3 length is 13 residues. Germline-derived CDR1 and CDR2 are SNHLY and FYNNEI.

The chain employs TRBV6-5 and TRBJ2-7; 9 bases are a match to TRBD2. The J segment lost 3 bases and the V segment lost 5 bases, leaving 5 bases of the junction unmatched. This CDR3 has 14 amino acids. Per germline, CDR1 MNHEY and CDR2 SVGAGI. The chain's CDR3 is CASSEAGGDYEQYF. CDR3 bases: TGTGCCAGCAGTGAAGCGGGAGGCGACTACGAGCAGTACTTC.

This sequence joins TRBV20-1 and TRBJ2-1, with D possibly called TRBD1 or TRBD2 (5 bases each). This CDR3 spans 15 amino acids. The V gene's germline CDR1 is DFQATT and CDR2 SNEGSKA (reference sequence). The V end was cut by 0 bases, the J end by 8 bases, with 17 bases between. DNA of the CDR3: TGCAGTGCTAGAGACCACCGGACTCTGGGGGATGAGCAGTTCTTC. It yields the protein CSARDHRTLGDEQFF.

This clonotype was observed at least ten times. The chain recombines TRBV28 with TRBJ1-5, with unresolved D. The V end lost 5 bases, the J end lost 0 bases, and 5 bases lay between the germline ends. This CDR3 contains 13 residues. Germline assignment: CDR1 MDHEN and CDR2 SYDVKM. The CDR3 DNA follows: TGTGCCAGCAGTCCCTATAGCAATCAGCCCCAGCATTTT. The encoded protein is CASSPYSNQPQHF. Combining the CDR3 with reference TRBV28 and TRBJ1-5 gives the whole variable domain DVKVTQSSRYLVKRTGEKVFLECVQDMDHENMFWYRQDPGLGLRLIYFSYDVKMKEKGDIPEGYSVSREKKERFSLILESASTNQTSMYLCASSPYSNQPQHFGDGTRLSIL.

This clonotype was found once. This CDR3 is missing its conserved last phenylalanine or tryptophan, likely due to a read error. The chain couples TRBV7-6 to TRBJ2-1; tentatively, D is TRBD1 or TRBD2 (5 bases each). The ends were cut back, 4 bases at V and 1 base at J, with 8 bases in the middle. This CDR3 comprises 14 residues. Looked up from germline, CDR1 is SGHVS and CDR2 is FNYEAQ. The CDR3 sequence is CASSSGGSYNEQFS. CDR3 bases: TGTGCCAGCAGCTCTGGGGGATCCTACAATGAGCAGTTCTCC.

V is TRBV28 and J is TRBJ1-5; D might be TRBD1 (5 bases). In germline, CDR1 is MDHEN, CDR2 SYDVKM. The length of the CDR3 is 17 residues. V shed 6 bases and J shed 11 bases, with 29 bases lying between them. Here the CDR3 reads CASRASGAVGDGESQHF. Written as DNA, the CDR3 is TGTGCCAGCAGGGCGTCCGGGGCAGTGGGTGACGGTGAGTCCCAGCATTTT.

This clonotype was found many times. The CDR3 protein is CASKRLAGYEQYF. The CDR3 nucleotides read TGTGCCAGCAAGAGACTAGCGGGATACGAGCAGTACTTC. This chain uses TRBV28 with TRBJ2-7; 11 positions match TRBD2. The CDR3 spans 13 residues. Germline assignment: CDR1 MDHEN and CDR2 SYDVKM. V gave up 7 bases and J gave up 4 bases; unmatched junction bases: 3.